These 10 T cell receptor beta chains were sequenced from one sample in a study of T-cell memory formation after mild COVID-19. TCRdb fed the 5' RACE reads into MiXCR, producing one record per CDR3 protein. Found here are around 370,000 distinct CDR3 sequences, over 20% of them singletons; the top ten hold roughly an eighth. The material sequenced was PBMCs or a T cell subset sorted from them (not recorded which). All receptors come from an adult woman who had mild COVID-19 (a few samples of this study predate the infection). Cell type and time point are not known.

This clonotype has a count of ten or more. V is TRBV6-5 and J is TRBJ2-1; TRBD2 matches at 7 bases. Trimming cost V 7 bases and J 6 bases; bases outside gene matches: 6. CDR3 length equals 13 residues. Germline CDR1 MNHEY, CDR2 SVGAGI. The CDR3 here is CASTETSLNEQFF. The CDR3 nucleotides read TGTGCCAGCACCGAGACTAGCCTCAATGAGCAGTTCTTC.

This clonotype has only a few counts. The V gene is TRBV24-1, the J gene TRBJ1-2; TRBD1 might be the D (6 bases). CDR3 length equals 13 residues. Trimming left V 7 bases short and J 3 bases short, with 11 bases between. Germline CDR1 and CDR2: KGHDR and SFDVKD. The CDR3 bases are TGTGCCACCAGGGAGTCAGGGGACTATGGCTACACCTTC. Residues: CATRESGDYGYTF.

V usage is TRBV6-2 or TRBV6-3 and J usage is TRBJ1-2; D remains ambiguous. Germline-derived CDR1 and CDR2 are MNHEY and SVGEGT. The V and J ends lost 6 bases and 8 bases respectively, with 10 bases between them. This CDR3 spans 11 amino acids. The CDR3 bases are TGTGCCAGCAGCGGCGTCTCCGGCTACACCTTC. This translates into CASSGVSGYTF.

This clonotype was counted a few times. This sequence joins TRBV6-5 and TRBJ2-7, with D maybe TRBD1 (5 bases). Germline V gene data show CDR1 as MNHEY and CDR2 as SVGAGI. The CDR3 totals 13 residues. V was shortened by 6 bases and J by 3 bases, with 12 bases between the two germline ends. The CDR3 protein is CASSQGHLYEQYF. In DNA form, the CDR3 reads TGTGCCAGCAGCCAAGGACACCTCTACGAGCAGTACTTC.

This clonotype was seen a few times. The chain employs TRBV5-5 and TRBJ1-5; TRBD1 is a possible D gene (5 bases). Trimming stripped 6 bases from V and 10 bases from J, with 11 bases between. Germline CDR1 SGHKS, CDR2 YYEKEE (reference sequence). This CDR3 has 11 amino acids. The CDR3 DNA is TGTGCCAGCACAACGGGACCCCCCCAGCATTTT. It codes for CASTTGPPQHF.

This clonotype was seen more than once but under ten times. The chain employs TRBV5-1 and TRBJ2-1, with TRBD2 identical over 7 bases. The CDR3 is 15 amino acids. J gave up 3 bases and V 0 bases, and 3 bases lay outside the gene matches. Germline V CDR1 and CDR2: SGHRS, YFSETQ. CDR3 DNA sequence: TGCGCCAGCAGCTTGGGGGAGGGGTACTACAATGAGCAGTTCTTC. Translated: CASSLGEGYYNEQFF. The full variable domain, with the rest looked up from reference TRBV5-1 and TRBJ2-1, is KAGVTQTPRYLIKTRGQQVTLSCSPISGHRSVSWYQQTPGQGLQFLFEYFSETQRNKGNFPGRFSGRQFSNSRSEMNVSTLELGDSALYLCASSLGEGYYNEQFFGPGTRLTVL.

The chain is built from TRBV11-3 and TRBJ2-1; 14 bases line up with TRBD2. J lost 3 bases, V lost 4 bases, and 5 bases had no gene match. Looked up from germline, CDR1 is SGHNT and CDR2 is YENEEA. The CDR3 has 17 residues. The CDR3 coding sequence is TGTGCCAGCAGCTCGAGGGGACTAGCGGGAGTCTACAATGAGCAGTTCTTC. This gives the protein CASSSRGLAGVYNEQFF.

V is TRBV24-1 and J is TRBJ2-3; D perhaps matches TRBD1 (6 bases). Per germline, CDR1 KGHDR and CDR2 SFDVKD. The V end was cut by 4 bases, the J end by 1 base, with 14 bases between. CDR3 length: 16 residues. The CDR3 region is CATSEATGLGTDTQYF. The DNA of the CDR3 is TGTGCCACCAGTGAAGCTACAGGGTTGGGCACAGATACGCAGTATTTT.

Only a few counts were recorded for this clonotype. The CDR3 bases are TGCAGTGCTAGAGATATCGGACAGGGGGCGAGAAATGAGCAGTTCTTC. This sequence encodes CSARDIGQGARNEQFF. The rearrangement uses TRBV20-1 and TRBJ2-1, with 11 nucleotides matching TRBD1. Germline V lookup: CDR1 DFQATT, CDR2 SNEGSKA (reference sequence). This CDR3 is 16 amino acids long. The ends lost 0 bases at V and 7 bases at J; junction bases unmatched: 8.

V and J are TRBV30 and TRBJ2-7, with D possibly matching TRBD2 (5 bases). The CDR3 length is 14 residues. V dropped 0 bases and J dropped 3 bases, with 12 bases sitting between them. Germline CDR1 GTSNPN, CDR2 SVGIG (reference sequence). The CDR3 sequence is CAWSVSHGDYEQYF. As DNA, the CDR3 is TGTGCCTGGAGTGTGTCGCACGGGGACTACGAGCAGTACTTC.